Listed below are T cell receptor beta chains from one sample, sequenced in a study of CD8 T cells in ankylosing spondylitis. TCRdb passed the 5' RACE reads through MiXCR, listing each CDR3 protein once. The sample holds about 24,000 distinct CDR3 sequences; roughly a sixth are singletons and the top ten take around 30%. Sequences were obtained from blood. Receptors originate from a male donor with ankylosing spondylitis or in good health (not recorded which). The CDR3 runs from the conserved cysteine through the conserved F or W.

>TRBJ2-5|TRBV6-2/TRBV6-3
CASSPRHDWKTQYF
>TRBJ2-3|TRBV20-1
CSARRGGVSTDTQYF
>TRBJ2-3|TRBV4-3
CASSQDLGQGPDTQYF
>TRBJ2-1|TRBV20-1
CSARDRPSAYYNEQFF
>TRBJ2-3|TRBV2
CASNLSGRDGDTQYF
>TRBJ2-5|TRBV5-1
CASSLYGQHQETQYF
>TRBJ1-1|TRBV7-9
CASSYKRENTEAFF
>TRBJ1-2|TRBV5-1
CATRVDRGNGYTF
>TRBJ2-2|TRBV5-1
CASSLSQGPGELFF
>TRBJ2-2|TRBV6-5
CASSYSPTGELFF